One T cell receptor beta chain is described in this entry. The data originate from a study of blood T cell repertoires in COVID-19. About the research overall: COVID-19 samples, acute and convalescent, were from the United States, Italy and Spain.

Sequenced by immunoSEQ multiplex PCR; TCRdb stores in-frame clones only, minus some. The sample lists some 87,000 clones; roughly 92% were seen once. Germline CDR1 and CDR2: SGHVS and FQNEAQ. The length of the CDR3 is 16 residues. V lost 1 base to trimming and J lost 0 bases, with 11 bases between them. The chain has TRBV7-8 and TRBJ2-3, with D possibly being TRBD2 (5 bases). The source of this sequence is a woman aged 55-69 years with active COVID-19. The sample consisted of peripheral blood. The CDR3 sequence: CASSLGAGISTDTQYF. The CDR3 nucleotides are TGTGCCAGCAGCTTAGGGGCGGGCATTAGCACAGATACGCAGTATTTT.